These 21 T cell receptor beta chains were sequenced from one sample in a study of shared clonotypes between healthy human individuals. Clones were sequenced by immunoSEQ multiplex PCR, and TCRdb holds only the in-frame ones, with some missing. The profile shows approximately 2.1 million clones, more than 80% of them singletons. The sample taken for sequencing was naive CD4+ T cells from PBMCs. This sample's subset: CD45RA+ positively selected. These receptors were obtained from a man younger than 30 in good health. Some clones in this sample may be carry-over from other donors' samples.

This chain uses TRBV28 with TRBJ1-5; no firm D call. From germline, CDR1 is MDHEN and CDR2 SYDVKM. The CDR3 sequence is 14 residues long. Deletions cut 9 bases from V and 2 bases from J, with 14 bases between. CDR3 amino acids: CASGGHGGNQPQHF. The CDR3, as DNA: TGTGCCAGTGGAGGGCATGGTGGCAATCAGCCCCAGCATTTT.

The chain couples TRBV18 to TRBJ1-5; TRBD1 might be the D (6 bases). The CDR3 runs 16 residues. V was trimmed by 3 bases and J by 5 bases, leaving 17 bases between them. Germline V gene lookup returns CDR1 KGHSH and CDR2 LQKENI. CDR3 bases: TGTGCCAGCTCACCGTCCGGACAGTTTATGGATCAGCCCCAGCATTTT. It encodes CASSPSGQFMDQPQHF. The full variable domain, completed using reference TRBV18 and TRBJ1-5, is NAGVMQNPRHLVRRRGQEARLRCSPMKGHSHVYWYRQLPEEGLKFMVYLQKENIIDESGMPKERFSAEFPKEGPSILRIQQVVRGDSAAYFCASSPSGQFMDQPQHFGDGTRLSIL.

The chain recombines TRBV6-5 with TRBJ2-7, with TRBD2 matching over 8 bases. The J segment lost 4 bases and the V segment lost 7 bases, leaving 12 bases of the junction unmatched. Germline V gives CDR1 MNHEY, CDR2 SVGAGI. CDR3 length: 15 residues. In DNA, the CDR3 is TGTGCCAGCACCAAACTACCGGGAGGGCCTTACGAGCAGTACTTC. This gives the protein CASTKLPGGPYEQYF.

This chain uses TRBV27 with TRBJ2-2; a weak D match, TRBD1 (5 bases). The germline V and J ends were trimmed by 3 bases and 2 bases, with 13 bases remaining between them. The CDR3 sequence is 16 residues long. Germline assignment: CDR1 MNHEY and CDR2 SMNVEV (reference sequence). The CDR3 here is CASSFMTDPNTGELFF. Written as DNA, the CDR3 is TGTGCCAGCAGTTTTATGACAGACCCTAACACCGGGGAGCTGTTTTTT.

The chain is built from TRBV7-3 and TRBJ2-7; no firm D call. Trimming took off 5 bases at V and 4 bases at J, with 6 bases between the two ends. CDR1 and CDR2 from the germline V gene are SGHTA and FQGTGA. The CDR3 has 11 amino acids. As DNA, the CDR3 is TGTGCCAGCAGCCCTCAGTACGAGCAGTACTTC. This translates into CASSPQYEQYF.

This CDR3 reads CASSLKNTGELFF. CDR3 coding DNA: TGTGCCAGCAGCTTAAAAAACACCGGGGAGCTGTTTTTT. The rearrangement links TRBV7-8 to TRBJ2-2, with D uncertain. Germline values: CDR1 SGHVS, CDR2 FQNEAQ. The CDR3 sequence is 13 residues long. Trimming cost V 2 bases and J 2 bases, with 3 bases left between them.

The V and J genes are TRBV30 and TRBJ1-3; D is perhaps TRBD1 (5 bases). The CDR3 is 15 residues long. Germline V CDR1 and CDR2: GTSNPN, SVGIG (reference sequence). The germline V and J ends were trimmed by 2 bases and 5 bases, with 16 bases remaining between them. The CDR3 loop reads CAWSRFPRDRNTIYF. For the CDR3, the DNA is TGTGCCTGGAGTCGTTTCCCCAGGGACCGAAACACCATATATTTT.

This clone was detected only a few times. The J gene is TRBJ2-5, the V gene TRBV30, with TRBD1 matching 9 bases. The CDR3 runs to 14 residues. Germline V lookup: CDR1 GTSNPN, CDR2 SVGIG (reference sequence). J lost 2 bases, V lost 3 bases, and 4 bases had no gene match. CDR3 nucleotide sequence: TGTGCCTGGAGAGGGACAGGGTCTCAAGAGACCCAGTACTTC. Translation gives CAWRGTGSQETQYF. The whole variable domain, filled in from reference TRBV30 and TRBJ2-5, reads SQTIHQWPATLVQPVGSPLSLECTVEGTSNPNLYWYRQAAGRGLQLLFYSVGIGQISSEVPQNLSASRPQDRQFILSSKKLLLSDSGFYLCAWRGTGSQETQYFGPGTRLLVL.

This clone was counted once. The genes are TRBV5-1 and TRBJ2-3; 10 nucleotides agree with TRBD2. The CDR3 has 17 amino acids. Germline CDR1 is SGHRS and CDR2 is YFSETQ. With 4 bases clipped from V and 0 bases from J, the junction kept 8 bases outside the gene matches. The DNA of the CDR3 is TGCGCCAGCAGCCTTTGGACTAGCGGTTTAAGCACAGATACGCAGTATTTT. Residues: CASSLWTSGLSTDTQYF. The full variable domain, rest sourced from reference TRBV5-1 and TRBJ2-3, is KAGVTQTPRYLIKTRGQQVTLSCSPISGHRSVSWYQQTPGQGLQFLFEYFSETQRNKGNFPGRFSGRQFSNSRSEMNVSTLELGDSALYLCASSLWTSGLSTDTQYFGPGTRLTVL.

The chain carries TRBV6-5 and TRBJ1-2; D might be TRBD1 (5 bases). This CDR3 is built from 12 residues. V was cut by 10 bases and J by 7 bases, with 16 bases left in between. Germline V gene sequence: CDR1 MNHEY, CDR2 SVGAGI. The CDR3 sequence: CATSQGLGGYTF. The CDR3 bases are TGTGCCACCTCCCAGGGTTTAGGTGGCTACACCTTC.

This chain joins TRBV4-1 and TRBJ1-2, with TRBD1 matching 9 bases. The J segment lost 3 bases and the V segment lost 4 bases, leaving 6 bases of the junction unmatched. The CDR3 has 15 residues. Germline V gene sequence: CDR1 MGHRA, CDR2 YSYEKL. The CDR3: CASSLGQGPYYGYTF. In DNA form, the CDR3 reads TGCGCCAGCAGCCTTGGACAGGGGCCATACTATGGCTACACCTTC.

The chain is built from TRBV5-8 and TRBJ2-3; TRBD1 matches 10 bases. With 4 bases clipped from V and 3 bases from J, the junction kept 5 bases outside the gene matches. This CDR3 has 15 amino acids. The germline gives CDR1 SGHTS, CDR2 YDEGEE. Here the CDR3 reads CASSHGDRGTDTQYF. DNA of the CDR3: TGTGCCAGCAGCCACGGGGACAGGGGAACAGATACGCAGTATTTT. The full variable domain, rest sourced from reference TRBV5-8 and TRBJ2-3, is EAGVTQSPTHLIKTRGQQATLRCSPISGHTSVYWYQQALGLGLQFLLWYDEGEERNRGNFPPRFSGRQFPNYSSELNVNALELEDSALYLCASSHGDRGTDTQYFGPGTRLTVL.

The chain couples TRBV27 to TRBJ1-1; no clear D gene. Germline assignment: CDR1 MNHEY and CDR2 SMNVEV (reference sequence). The length of the CDR3 is 15 residues. Between the trimmed V and J ends, which lost 4 bases and 3 bases, there was a span of 15 bases. The CDR3 DNA sequence: TGTGCCAGCAGTTCAGAGTTTCAGAGGGACACTGAAGCTTTCTTT. Encoded protein: CASSSEFQRDTEAFF.

The gene calls are TRBV28 and TRBJ1-4; tentatively, D is TRBD1 (5 bases). Germline CDR1 MDHEN, CDR2 SYDVKM. CDR3 size: 15 residues. Trimming stripped 2 bases from V and 7 bases from J, with 14 bases between. This CDR3 reads CASSLGGFPSEKLFF. CDR3 DNA sequence: TGTGCCAGCAGTTTAGGGGGGTTCCCCAGTGAAAAACTGTTTTTT. The full variable domain, completed using reference TRBV28 and TRBJ1-4, is DVKVTQSSRYLVKRTGEKVFLECVQDMDHENMFWYRQDPGLGLRLIYFSYDVKMKEKGDIPEGYSVSREKKERFSLILESASTNQTSMYLCASSLGGFPSEKLFFGSGTQLSVL.

The chain recombines TRBV7-6 with TRBJ2-5; tentative D call: TRBD1 (6 bases). Germline V CDR1 and CDR2: SGHVS, FNYEAQ. CDR3 length equals 15 residues. With 1 base removed from V and 5 bases from J, the gap between germline ends came to 14 bases. The CDR3: CASSLGKDRTETQYF. CDR3 DNA sequence: TGTGCCAGCAGCTTAGGTAAAGACAGGACGGAGACCCAGTACTTC.

The J gene is TRBJ1-1, the V gene TRBV6-1; D call uncertain. The CDR3 contains 14 residues. V dropped 4 bases and J dropped 1 base, with 10 bases sitting between them. The germline gives CDR1 MNHNS, CDR2 SASEGT. CDR3 loop: CASSVKYSNTEAFF. CDR3 nucleotide sequence: TGTGCCAGCAGTGTTAAGTATTCGAACACTGAAGCTTTCTTT.

This chain connects TRBV9 to TRBJ2-1, with 9 bases lining up with TRBD1. CDR1 and CDR2 from the germline V gene are SGDLS and YYNGEE. Trimming cost V 0 bases and J 6 bases; bases outside gene matches: 4. The CDR3 extends over 15 amino acids. CDR3 nucleotides: TGTGCCAGCAGCGTAGGGACAGGGGCGGCCAATGAGCAGTTCTTC. This encodes CASSVGTGAANEQFF.

This chain joins TRBV6-5 and TRBJ2-7, with TRBD1 identical over 11 bases. Per germline, CDR1 MNHEY and CDR2 SVGAGI. With 6 bases clipped from V and 6 bases from J, the junction kept 7 bases outside the gene matches. This CDR3 is 14 amino acids long. CDR3 DNA: TGTGCCAGCAGCCGGACAGGGGGCACGGTCGAGCAGTACTTC. Amino acids: CASSRTGGTVEQYF.

J is TRBJ1-4 and V is TRBV5-4; maybe TRBD1 (6 bases). Germline loops: CDR1 SGHNT, CDR2 YYREEE (reference sequence). Trimming removed 4 bases at V and 2 bases at J, with 12 bases between. The length of the CDR3 is 15 residues. The CDR3 protein is CASSRAQGTNEKLFF. The DNA for the CDR3 is TGTGCCAGCAGCAGAGCACAGGGTACTAATGAAAAACTGTTTTTT.

The chain employs TRBV9 and TRBJ2-1; TRBD2 is a possible D gene (5 bases). This CDR3 has 14 amino acids. Trimming took 0 bases from V and 14 from J, leaving 18 bases between them. Germline values: CDR1 SGDLS, CDR2 YYNGEE. CDR3 DNA: TGTGCCAGCAGCGTAGCGGGATTGTCTGGCGTGAAGTTCTTC. Protein product: CASSVAGLSGVKFF.

The chain employs TRBV7-8 and TRBJ2-1, with TRBD2 matching over 9 bases. Germline CDR1 is SGHVS and CDR2 is FQNEAQ. J was trimmed by 4 bases and V by 1 base; bases with no gene match: 11. The CDR3 is 18 residues long. The CDR3 nucleotides read TGTGCCAGCAGCTTAGTCCCAACTGGACTAGCGACTTACAATGAGCAGTTCTTC. Translating gives CASSLVPTGLATYNEQFF.